These 18 T cell receptor beta chains were all obtained from the same sample, sequenced in a study of shared clonotypes between healthy human individuals. Method: immunoSEQ multiplex PCR; TCRdb's copy keeps in-frame clones and lacks some. The sample yields about 1,900,000 clones, about 95% seen once. Naive-designated CD8 cells lacked CD45RO, were positively enriched for CCR7, and omitted terminally differentiated effector memory CD45RA+ cells. The sequencing input was naive CD8+ T cells sorted from blood. The receptors shown here come from a man between 18 and 35 years old in good health.

This clone was observed once. The same CDR3 is also encoded by other DNA sequences in this sample. This rearrangement joins TRBV27 to TRBJ2-7; D is undetermined. This CDR3 has 13 residues. The germline gives CDR1 MNHEY, CDR2 SMNVEV (reference sequence). V shed 2 bases and J shed 2 bases, with 7 bases lying between them. CDR3 amino acids: CASSLGVTYEQYF. In DNA, the CDR3 is TGTGCCAGCAGTTTAGGGGTCACCTACGAGCAGTACTTC.

The J gene is TRBJ2-5, the V gene TRBV25-1; a weak D match, TRBD1 (5 bases). Trimming took 0 bases from V and 0 from J, leaving 8 bases between them. CDR1 is MGHDK, CDR2 SYGVNS, per germline. CDR3 length: 15 residues. The CDR3 bases are TGTGCCAGCAGTGAATATAAGGGGAACCAAGAGACCCAGTACTTC. Translated: CASSEYKGNQETQYF.

The chain has TRBV30 and TRBJ1-5; perhaps TRBD1 as D (5 bases). This CDR3 comprises 14 residues. Germline-derived CDR1 and CDR2 are GTSNPN and SVGIG (reference sequence). V was pared by 1 base and J by 0 bases, with 7 bases between. The CDR3 sequence is CAWSADSSNQPQHF. CDR3 DNA sequence: TGTGCCTGGAGTGCTGACAGTAGCAATCAGCCCCAGCATTTT.

This chain connects TRBV7-9 to TRBJ2-3; weak D call: TRBD1 (6 bases). V gave up 5 bases and J gave up 0 bases, with 15 bases separating them. This CDR3 spans 16 amino acids. Looked up from germline, CDR1 is SEHNR and CDR2 is FQNEAQ (reference sequence). The CDR3 loop is CASSTPDRPSTDTQYF. The CDR3 nucleotides read TGTGCCAGCAGCACCCCCGACAGGCCCAGCACAGATACGCAGTATTTT.

Note on this clone: This sample includes further DNA sequences coding for the same CDR3. This chain uses TRBV5-4 with TRBJ1-4; D is uncertain. The V end was cut by 0 bases, the J end by 7 bases, with 4 bases between. The germline CDR1 and CDR2 sequences are SGHNT and YYREEE (reference sequence). CDR3 length: 12 residues. CDR3 nucleotide sequence: TGTGCCAGCAGCTTGGGAGGTGAAAAACTGTTTTTT. Translation gives CASSLGGEKLFF.

The V and J genes are TRBV28 and TRBJ2-5, with D uncertain. The germline V and J ends were trimmed by 3 bases and 3 bases, with 11 bases remaining between them. Germline V gene data show CDR1 as MDHEN and CDR2 as SYDVKM. CDR3 size: 14 residues. The CDR3 nucleotides are TGTGCCAGCAGTTTCTTAGGCGGCGAAGAGACCCAGTACTTC. This sequence encodes CASSFLGGEETQYF. The whole variable domain, filled in from reference TRBV28 and TRBJ2-5, reads DVKVTQSSRYLVKRTGEKVFLECVQDMDHENMFWYRQDPGLGLRLIYFSYDVKMKEKGDIPEGYSVSREKKERFSLILESASTNQTSMYLCASSFLGGEETQYFGPGTRLLVL.

J is TRBJ1-4 and V is TRBV7-9; D is uncertain. There are 14 residues in the CDR3. From germline, CDR1 is SEHNR and CDR2 FQNEAQ (reference sequence). The ends were cut back, 0 bases at V and 6 bases at J, with 8 bases in the middle. The DNA of the CDR3 is TGTGCCAGCAGCTTAGCGCTGGAGGATGAAAAACTGTTTTTT. The encoded protein is CASSLALEDEKLFF.

This chain connects TRBV4-1 to TRBJ1-6; D uncertain. The CDR3 has 15 residues. Germline V gives CDR1 MGHRA, CDR2 YSYEKL. Trimming stripped 0 bases from V and 7 bases from J, with 10 bases between. The CDR3 protein is CASSQDRLSNSPLHF. As DNA, the CDR3 is TGCGCCAGCAGCCAAGACAGACTGTCGAATTCACCCCTCCACTTT.

The chain has TRBV6-6 and TRBJ1-4, with no clear D. Germline values: CDR1 MNHNY, CDR2 SVGAGI (reference sequence). The ends were cut back, 0 bases at V and 13 bases at J, with 12 bases in the middle. This CDR3 is built from 13 residues. The CDR3: CASSYSSKERLFF. CDR3 nucleotide sequence: TGTGCCAGCAGTTACTCGTCGAAGGAACGACTGTTTTTT.

The chain employs TRBV5-6 and TRBJ2-7, with D possibly being TRBD1 (6 bases). V was trimmed by 3 bases and J by 6 bases, leaving 25 bases between them. Germline CDR1 reads SGHDT; CDR2 reads YYEEEE. This CDR3 region has 17 residues. CDR3 nucleotides: TGTGCCAGCAGCTCAACTTCGTCGACAGGCTCCCTGTTCGAGCAGTACTTC. It yields the protein CASSSTSSTGSLFEQYF. The full variable domain, in which reference TRBV5-6 and TRBJ2-7 provide the parts outside the CDR3, is DAGVTQSPTHLIKTRGQQVTLRCSPKSGHDTVSWYQQALGQGPQFIFQYYEEEERQRGNFPDRFSGHQFPNYSSELNVNALLLGDSALYLCASSSTSSTGSLFEQYFGPGTRLTVT.

The chain combines TRBV28 with TRBJ2-1; unclear D gene. V lost 3 bases to trimming and J lost 4 bases, with 7 bases between them. Germline CDR1 is MDHEN and CDR2 is SYDVKM. The CDR3 has 13 amino acids. The DNA of the CDR3 is TGTGCCAGCAGTTTTGTCCAGTACAATGAGCAGTTCTTC. Translating it yields CASSFVQYNEQFF.

Comment on this clone: This same CDR3 is encoded by further DNA sequences in the sample. This chain joins TRBV27 and TRBJ2-7; D unclear. Germline V gene data show CDR1 as MNHEY and CDR2 as SMNVEV (reference sequence). The CDR3 runs 11 residues. Trimming left V 7 bases short and J 5 bases short, with 9 bases between. The CDR3 nucleotides are TGTGCCAGCACCTCAGGAGACGAGCAGTACTTC. Protein sequence: CASTSGDEQYF.

The rearrangement joins TRBV7-9 to TRBJ2-5; a weak D match, TRBD1 (5 bases). The CDR3 consists of 17 residues. Per the germline V gene, CDR1 is SEHNR and CDR2 is FQNEAQ (reference sequence). V gave up 3 bases and J gave up 5 bases, with 22 bases separating them. The DNA for the CDR3 is TGTGCCAGCAGCTTTAGGGGCGGACGGGTCCAGACGGAGACCCAGTACTTC. It specifies CASSFRGGRVQTETQYF.

The chain combines TRBV6-6 with TRBJ2-1, with D possibly matching TRBD2 (6 bases). There are 15 residues in the CDR3. V shed 2 bases and J shed 2 bases, with 10 bases lying between them. CDR1 is MNHNY and CDR2 is SVGAGI in the germline V gene (reference sequence). The CDR3 nucleotides read TGTGCCAGCAGTTACGTGGCGGGGACCTACAATGAGCAGTTCTTC. Translation gives CASSYVAGTYNEQFF.

The chain has TRBV13 and TRBJ2-1; D perhaps matches TRBD1 (7 bases). Germline V gene lookup returns CDR1 PRHDT and CDR2 FYEKMQ (reference sequence). The germline V and J ends were trimmed by 5 bases and 9 bases, with 14 bases remaining between them. This CDR3 region has 13 residues. CDR3 loop: CASSERGDSEQFF. Here the CDR3 DNA reads TGTGCCAGCAGCGAGAGGGGGGACAGTGAGCAGTTCTTC.

Points on this clone: This CDR3 is also generated by other DNA sequences in the sample. The genes are TRBV2 and TRBJ2-7; D is ambiguous. CDR1 and CDR2 (germline): SNHLY, FYNNEI. The germline V and J ends were trimmed by 0 bases and 1 base, with 4 bases remaining between them. The CDR3 runs 13 residues. CDR3 loop: CASSEARSYEQYF. In DNA form, the CDR3 reads TGTGCCAGCAGTGAAGCGCGATCCTACGAGCAGTACTTC. The full variable domain, with the rest looked up from reference TRBV2 and TRBJ2-7, is EPEVTQTPSHQVTQMGQEVILRCVPISNHLYFYWYRQILGQKVEFLVSFYNNEISEKSEIFDDQFSVERPDGSNFTLKIRSTKLEDSAMYFCASSEARSYEQYFGPGTRLTVT.

J is TRBJ2-7 and V is TRBV9; 8 bases align to TRBD2. The CDR3 spans 14 residues. V lost 4 bases, J lost 3 bases, and 6 bases stayed unmatched. Germline V lookup: CDR1 SGDLS, CDR2 YYNGEE. The CDR3 nucleotides read TGTGCCAGCAGCCGGGAGGGCGGGTACTACGAGCAGTACTTC. Residues: CASSREGGYYEQYF.

The CDR3: CASSVDNVPETQYF. CDR3 bases: TGTGCCAGCAGCGTAGATAACGTGCCGGAGACCCAGTACTTC. The rearrangement uses TRBV9 and TRBJ2-5; D is uncertain. Trimming pared 0 bases from V and 5 bases from J, leaving 11 bases between. The CDR3 has 14 residues. CDR1 is SGDLS and CDR2 is YYNGEE in the germline V gene.